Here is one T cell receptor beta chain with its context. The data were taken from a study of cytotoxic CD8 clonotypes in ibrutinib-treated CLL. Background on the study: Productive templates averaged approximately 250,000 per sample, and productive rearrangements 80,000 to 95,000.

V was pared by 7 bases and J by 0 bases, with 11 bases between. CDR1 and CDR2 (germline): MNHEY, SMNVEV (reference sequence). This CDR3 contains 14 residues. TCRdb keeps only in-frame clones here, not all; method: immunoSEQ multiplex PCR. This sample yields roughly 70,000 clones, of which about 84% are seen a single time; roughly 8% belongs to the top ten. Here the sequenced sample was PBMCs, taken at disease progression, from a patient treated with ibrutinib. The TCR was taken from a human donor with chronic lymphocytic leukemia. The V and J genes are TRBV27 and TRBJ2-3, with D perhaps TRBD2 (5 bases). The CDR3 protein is CASTLRDSTDTQYF. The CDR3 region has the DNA TGTGCCAGCACACTCCGGGATAGCACAGATACGCAGTATTTT.